This TCR beta chain was identified in a study of T cells in Graves' hyperthyroidism and ophthalmopathy. As for the study in general: The blood sample was taken at first diagnosis, before treatment began.

Study observations and caveats: A model using 13 V-J features told ophthalmopathy apart from stable hyperthyroidism. The model predicted ophthalmopathy a median around seven months before onset. Blood samples included most of the expanded thyroid clonotypes exceeding 0.001.

Germline values: CDR1 MNHEY, CDR2 SVGEGT. CDR3 length: 15 amino acids. V lost 5 bases and J lost 0, with 13 bases in between. Turning to this clonotype: Its antigen remains unidentified.

Amplification of TCR beta CDR3 regions was performed using RNA transcripts as template. During a first-round RT-PCR of the TCR CDR3, the HTBI primer set was used. Each CDR3 protein is one row after TCRdb ran MiXCR on the multiplex PCR reads. Among around 700,000 distinct CDR3 sequences listed, under 20% were seen once. The sequenced material came from blood. The receptor was derived from a woman aged 45 to 65 with Graves' hyperthyroidism that later progressed to Graves' ophthalmopathy. V is TRBV6-2 or TRBV6-3 and J is TRBJ1-1; D not certain. CDR3 amino acids: CASSPKRVLNTEAFF. The CDR3 bases are TGTGCCAGCAGTCCCAAGAGGGTTCTGAACACTGAAGCTTTCTTT.